The source of this TCR beta chain is a study of blood T cell repertoires in COVID-19. Study in general: Specimens from acute and convalescent COVID-19 originated in the United States, Italy and Spain. PBMCs, B-cell-depleted T cells, or T cells provided the cDNA or gDNA that made up the material.

In the original analysis: Scientists estimated how many nucleated cells there were by amplifying reference gene primers. Assay: immunoSEQ multiplex PCR; the TCRdb copy retains only in-frame clones and omits some. D and trimming were read from the DNA, whereas the V and J calls and clone size are those reported in that table. Here the sample spans 160,000 or so clones, roughly 91% being singletons. The germline V gene encodes CDR1 SGHVS and CDR2 FNYEAQ. The CDR3 consists of 15 residues. V lost 1 base to trimming and J lost 2 bases, with 9 bases between them. The sequence was obtained from a man aged 18 to 29 with acute or convalescent COVID-19. The chain uses TRBV7-6 and TRBJ1-3, with a possible D match to TRBD1 (5 bases). Sequenced sample: peripheral blood. CDR3 amino acids: CASSLEIGAGNTIYF. In DNA form, the CDR3 reads TGTGCCAGCAGCTTAGAGATAGGGGCTGGAAACACCATATATTTT. The variable domain in full, with the rest retrieved from reference TRBV7-6 and TRBJ1-3, is GAGVSQSPRYKVTKRGQDVALRCDPISGHVSLYWYRQALGQGPEFLTYFNYEAQQDKSGLPNDRFSAERPEGSISTLTIQRTEQRDSAMYRCASSLEIGAGNTIYFGEGSWLTVV.